These T cell receptor beta chains were read from a single sample in a study of CD8+ T cells in alopecia areata. Assay used: immunoSEQ multiplex PCR; TCRdb lists only in-frame clones, some missing. This sample carries about 270,000 clones, 60% of them seen once, and the ten largest clones take more than 0.85%. The source was CD4+ T cells sorted from blood, collected at approximately week 52, from a patient treated with tofacitinib. The receptors shown here come from a human donor with alopecia areata. Each CDR3 is given with its conserved first and last residue. Each record gives: V gene, D gene, clone size, J gene, CDR3 DNA, CDR3 protein. The D gene is left open where the match is weak. Some rows mark clone size as missing; the rest say once, few, many or name a class of expanded clone.

v_call: TRBV5-6; d_call: NA; clone_size: few; j_call: TRBJ1-2; cdr3_nt: TGTGCCAGCAGCCAGACAGACTTCTATGGCTACACCTTC; cdr3_aa: CASSQTDFYGYTF
v_call: TRBV29-1; d_call: NA; clone_size: NA; j_call: TRBJ2-3; cdr3_nt: TGCAGCGTTGACAAGGTCCCAGATACGCAGTATTTT; cdr3_aa: CSVDKVPDTQYF
v_call: TRBV7-3; d_call: TRBD2; clone_size: few; j_call: TRBJ2-3; cdr3_nt: TGTGCCAGCAGCCTGACTAGCGGGGGGGCAAGAGATACGCAGTATTTT; cdr3_aa: CASSLTSGGARDTQYF
v_call: TRBV11-2; d_call: NA; clone_size: NA; j_call: TRBJ2-5; cdr3_nt: TGTGCCAGCAGTCAGTTTCAAGAGACCCAGTACTTC; cdr3_aa: CASSQFQETQYF
v_call: TRBV5-4; d_call: TRBD2; clone_size: NA; j_call: TRBJ2-5; cdr3_nt: TGTGCCAGCAGCCTTCGGACTAGCGGGTACCAAGAGACCCAGTACTTC; cdr3_aa: CASSLRTSGYQETQYF
v_call: TRBV4-1; d_call: TRBD1; clone_size: once; j_call: TRBJ2-5; cdr3_nt: TGCGCCAGCAGCCAAGCAGGGGGTCTCGGAGAGACCCAGTACTTC; cdr3_aa: CASSQAGGLGETQYF
v_call: TRBV5-6; d_call: NA; clone_size: NA; j_call: TRBJ2-6; cdr3_nt: TGTGCCAGCAGCTTTCCGTCTCCTGGGGCCAACGTCCTGACTTTC; cdr3_aa: CASSFPSPGANVLTF
v_call: TRBV7-8; d_call: TRBD2; clone_size: NA; j_call: TRBJ2-3; cdr3_nt: TGTGCCAGCAGCTTTTGGACTAGCGGGGGCACAGATACGCAGTATTTT; cdr3_aa: CASSFWTSGGTDTQYF
v_call: TRBV7-2; d_call: NA; clone_size: NA; j_call: TRBJ2-7; cdr3_nt: TGTGCCAGCAGCTTCCCTGGGGGCCCCAGAGGGTCCTACGAGCAGTACTTC; cdr3_aa: CASSFPGGPRGSYEQYF
v_call: TRBV5-1; d_call: NA; clone_size: once; j_call: TRBJ1-2; cdr3_nt: TGCGCCAGCAGCTTGGGCCAGGGAGGCTACACCTTC; cdr3_aa: CASSLGQGGYTF
v_call: TRBV5-1; d_call: NA; clone_size: NA; j_call: TRBJ2-5; cdr3_nt: TGCGCCACACAGAGGCGAGCGGGAGAGACCCAGTACTTC; cdr3_aa: CATQRRAGETQYF
v_call: TRBV7-2; d_call: NA; clone_size: NA; j_call: TRBJ2-7; cdr3_nt: TGTGCCAGCAGCCTGCCAAGTGGCAGAGCCTACGAGCAGTACTTC; cdr3_aa: CASSLPSGRAYEQYF
v_call: TRBV29-1; d_call: TRBD2; clone_size: few; j_call: TRBJ2-1; cdr3_nt: TGCAGCGCTGGCGGGGGCTCCTACAATGAGCAGTTCTTC; cdr3_aa: CSAGGGSYNEQFF
v_call: TRBV29-1; d_call: TRBD1; clone_size: NA; j_call: TRBJ1-1; cdr3_nt: TGCAGCGTTGACGGGGACAGGGGAAGGGGCACTGAAGCTTTCTTT; cdr3_aa: CSVDGDRGRGTEAFF
v_call: TRBV15; d_call: NA; clone_size: NA; j_call: TRBJ1-1; cdr3_nt: TGTGCCACCAGCAGAGATAGAGGGGAAGCTTTCTTT; cdr3_aa: CATSRDRGEAFF
v_call: TRBV20-1; d_call: NA; clone_size: NA; j_call: TRBJ1-2; cdr3_nt: TGCAGTGCCTGGACTTTCGGCTACACCTTC; cdr3_aa: CSAWTFGYTF
v_call: TRBV25-1; d_call: TRBD1; clone_size: few; j_call: TRBJ2-7; cdr3_nt: TGTGCCACCGGGACAGGGTTGCAAGAGCAGTACTTC; cdr3_aa: CATGTGLQEQYF
v_call: TRBV25-1; d_call: NA; clone_size: once; j_call: TRBJ1-2; cdr3_nt: TGTGCCAGCAGTGAATATTCGGATTATGGCTACACCTTC; cdr3_aa: CASSEYSDYGYTF
v_call: TRBV6-5; d_call: NA; clone_size: NA; j_call: TRBJ2-2; cdr3_nt: TGTGCCAGCAGTTACCTCCCAGGGGTAGGCACCGGGGAGCTGTTTTTT; cdr3_aa: CASSYLPGVGTGELFF
v_call: TRBV5-1; d_call: NA; clone_size: NA; j_call: TRBJ1-1; cdr3_nt: TGCGCCAGCAGCTTGGGGGACACTTTTAAAGCTTTCTTT; cdr3_aa: CASSLGDTFKAFF
v_call: TRBV20-1; d_call: NA; clone_size: NA; j_call: TRBJ2-5; cdr3_nt: TGCAGTGCTAGGAGCCCGGGGGCCCAGTACTTC; cdr3_aa: CSARSPGAQYF
v_call: TRBV5-1; d_call: NA; clone_size: few; j_call: TRBJ1-6; cdr3_nt: TGCGCCAGCAGCCGGGACCAGCGGGAGTCACCCCTCCACTTT; cdr3_aa: CASSRDQRESPLHF
v_call: TRBV30; d_call: NA; clone_size: NA; j_call: TRBJ1-3; cdr3_nt: TGTGCCTGGACCTCCGACTTCAGCTCTGGAAACACCATATATTTT; cdr3_aa: CAWTSDFSSGNTIYF
v_call: TRBV6-5; d_call: NA; clone_size: few; j_call: TRBJ1-2; cdr3_nt: TGTGCCAGCAGTTACGGGGGTAACTATGGCTACACCTTC; cdr3_aa: CASSYGGNYGYTF
v_call: TRBV30; d_call: NA; clone_size: NA; j_call: TRBJ2-7; cdr3_nt: TGTGCCTGGAGGCAGGGTCAGTACGAGCAGTACTTC; cdr3_aa: CAWRQGQYEQYF
v_call: TRBV7-2; d_call: NA; clone_size: NA; j_call: TRBJ1-1; cdr3_nt: TGTGCCAGCAGCTTAGAAATAAGGGGCACTGAAGCTTTCTTT; cdr3_aa: CASSLEIRGTEAFF
v_call: TRBV15; d_call: NA; clone_size: NA; j_call: TRBJ2-3; cdr3_nt: TGTGCCACCAGCCGTAGCACAGATACGCAGTATTTT; cdr3_aa: CATSRSTDTQYF
v_call: TRBV29-1; d_call: TRBD2; clone_size: NA; j_call: TRBJ2-5; cdr3_nt: TGCTCTACTAGCGGGGGGCCCGAGACCCAGTACTTC; cdr3_aa: CSTSGGPETQYF
v_call: TRBV9; d_call: NA; clone_size: NA; j_call: TRBJ1-2; cdr3_nt: TGTGCCAGCAGCGTAGAGGGACACTATGGCTACACCTTC; cdr3_aa: CASSVEGHYGYTF
v_call: TRBV6-5; d_call: NA; clone_size: NA; j_call: TRBJ1-1; cdr3_nt: TGTGCCAGCAGTACGAACACTGAAGCTTTCTTT; cdr3_aa: CASSTNTEAFF
v_call: TRBV29-1; d_call: TRBD1; clone_size: few; j_call: TRBJ2-5; cdr3_nt: TGCAGCGTTGGCCAGGGGGTTCGGGAGACCCAGTACTTC; cdr3_aa: CSVGQGVRETQYF
v_call: TRBV29-1; d_call: TRBD1; clone_size: NA; j_call: TRBJ1-1; cdr3_nt: TGCAGCGTTGGAATGGCAGGGGGGAACACTGAAGCTTTCTTT; cdr3_aa: CSVGMAGGNTEAFF
v_call: TRBV29-1; d_call: NA; clone_size: few; j_call: TRBJ1-1; cdr3_nt: TGCAGCGTTGTCCGGGGCAACACTGAAGCTTTCTTT; cdr3_aa: CSVVRGNTEAFF
v_call: TRBV4-3; d_call: TRBD1; clone_size: NA; j_call: TRBJ1-2; cdr3_nt: TGCGCCAGCAGCCAAGATGGGCAGGGGGGGTACTATGGCTACACCTTC; cdr3_aa: CASSQDGQGGYYGYTF
v_call: TRBV6-6; d_call: NA; clone_size: NA; j_call: TRBJ2-7; cdr3_nt: TGTGCCAGCAGGGGGGTCGGAAATAGGGAGCAGTACTTC; cdr3_aa: CASRGVGNREQYF
v_call: TRBV30; d_call: NA; clone_size: NA; j_call: TRBJ1-6; cdr3_nt: TGTGCCTGGGAGGGCGGGGACTACTCACCCCTCCACTTT; cdr3_aa: CAWEGGDYSPLHF
v_call: TRBV5-1; d_call: NA; clone_size: once; j_call: TRBJ2-7; cdr3_nt: TGCGCCAGCAAAGTGGGCATTCGTTCCCCCTACGAGCAGTACTTC; cdr3_aa: CASKVGIRSPYEQYF
v_call: TRBV19; d_call: NA; clone_size: NA; j_call: TRBJ2-7; cdr3_nt: TGTGCCAGTAGCCCTACTAGCTACAGATCCTACGAGCAGTACTTC; cdr3_aa: CASSPTSYRSYEQYF
v_call: TRBV5-1; d_call: TRBD1; clone_size: NA; j_call: TRBJ2-7; cdr3_nt: TGCGCCAGCAGATCGGGACAGTCCTACGAGCAGTACTTC; cdr3_aa: CASRSGQSYEQYF
v_call: TRBV30; d_call: NA; clone_size: NA; j_call: TRBJ1-4; cdr3_nt: TGTGCCTGGAGTTCCTATGGGGGATCAACTAATGAAAAACTGTTTTTT; cdr3_aa: CAWSSYGGSTNEKLFF